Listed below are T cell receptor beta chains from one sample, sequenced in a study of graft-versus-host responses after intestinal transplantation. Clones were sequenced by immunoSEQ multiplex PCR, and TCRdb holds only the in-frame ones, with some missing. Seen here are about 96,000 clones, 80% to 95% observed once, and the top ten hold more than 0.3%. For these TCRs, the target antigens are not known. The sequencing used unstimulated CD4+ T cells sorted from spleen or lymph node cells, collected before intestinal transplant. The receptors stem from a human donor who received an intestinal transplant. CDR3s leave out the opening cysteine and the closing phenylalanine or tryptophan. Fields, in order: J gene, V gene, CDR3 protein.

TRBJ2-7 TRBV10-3 AISESGDRGLHEQY
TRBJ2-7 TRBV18 ASSRGTGGADEQY
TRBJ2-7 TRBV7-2 ASSSLALAGFNSYEQY
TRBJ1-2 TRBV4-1 ASSQDRGTDYGYT
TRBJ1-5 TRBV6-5 ASSVSQNQPQH
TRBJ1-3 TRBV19 ASSKETAPGNTIY
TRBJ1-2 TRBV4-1 ASSPQGQRTSGYT
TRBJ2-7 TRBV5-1 ASSLGSISSYEQY
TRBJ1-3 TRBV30 AWSVLHSGNTIY
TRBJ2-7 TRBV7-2 ASSYRTSGAYEQY
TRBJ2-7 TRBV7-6 ASSSETGAVYEQY
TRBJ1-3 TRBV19 ATRDRTLSGNTIY
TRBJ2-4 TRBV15 ATSRDRGRTDPQY
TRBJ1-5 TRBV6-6 ASSYSWNNQPQH
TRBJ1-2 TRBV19 ASSIDQPRGLDGYT
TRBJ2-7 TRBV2 ASSPRQGSDEQY
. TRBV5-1 ASSLEPGETYEQY
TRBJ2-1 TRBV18 ASSPESPGYNEQF
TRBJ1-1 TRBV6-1 ASNIRQRLNEAF
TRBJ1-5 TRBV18 ASSPNTGHSNQPQH
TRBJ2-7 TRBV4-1 ASSLTGGPYEQY
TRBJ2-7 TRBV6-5 ASSYAGTHREQY
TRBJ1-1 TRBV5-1 ASSRDGMNTEAF
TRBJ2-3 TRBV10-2 ASSFDTQY
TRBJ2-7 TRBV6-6 ASIGGLAGGRQY
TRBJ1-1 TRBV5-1 ASSLGDRSYTEAF